These T cell receptor beta chains were read from a single sample in a study of blood T cell repertoires in COVID-19. The data were produced by immunoSEQ multiplex PCR, yet TCRdb's version contains in-frame clones alone and is incomplete. This sample has about 270,000 clones, with around 88% found just once. Sequencing was done on a sample of PBMCs or T cells enriched from blood (not recorded which). The receptors here all came from a woman in her thirties or forties with acute COVID-19. Both conserved end residues are part of each CDR3. Fields, in order: J gene, D gene, V gene, clone size, CDR3 DNA, CDR3 protein. A D gene is named only where the DNA matches it firmly. Clone size appears in some rows only: once, few, many, or a class for an expanded clone.

J gene: TRBJ1-3; D gene: NA; V gene: TRBV5-6; clone size: NA; CDR3 DNA: TGTGCCAGCGGAGCGACAGGCTCTGGAAACACCATATATTTT; CDR3 protein: CASGATGSGNTIYF
J gene: TRBJ2-7; D gene: TRBD1; V gene: TRBV20-1; clone size: NA; CDR3 DNA: TGCAGTGCTAGTGATACCGGGACAGGGAAGGACGAGCAGTACTTC; CDR3 protein: CSASDTGTGKDEQYF
J gene: TRBJ1-1; D gene: NA; V gene: TRBV5-5; clone size: NA; CDR3 DNA: TGTGCCAGCAGCTTGGAACTGGGGGGGCGGACTGAAGCTTTCTTT; CDR3 protein: CASSLELGGRTEAFF
J gene: TRBJ1-2; D gene: NA; V gene: TRBV28; clone size: NA; CDR3 DNA: TGTGCCAGCACCTCCGGGAGACTCCTTGGCTACACCTTC; CDR3 protein: CASTSGRLLGYTF
J gene: TRBJ2-5; D gene: NA; V gene: TRBV5-1; clone size: NA; CDR3 DNA: TGCGCCAGCACGTATTCCGGGACATCGGAAGAGACCCAGTACTTC; CDR3 protein: CASTYSGTSEETQYF
J gene: TRBJ1-4; D gene: NA; V gene: TRBV27; clone size: NA; CDR3 DNA: TGTGCCAGCAGTCCCATCAGGGGATTTAATGAAAAACTGTTTTTT; CDR3 protein: CASSPIRGFNEKLFF
J gene: TRBJ1-3; D gene: NA; V gene: TRBV28; clone size: NA; CDR3 DNA: TGTGCCAGCAGTCTACAGGTTACCTCGGGAAACACCATATATTTT; CDR3 protein: CASSLQVTSGNTIYF
J gene: TRBJ1-4; D gene: NA; V gene: TRBV4-3; clone size: NA; CDR3 DNA: TGCGCCAGCAGCCAAGCACCCCAGGGTATTGGGGAAAAACTGTTTTTT; CDR3 protein: CASSQAPQGIGEKLFF
J gene: TRBJ1-2; D gene: NA; V gene: TRBV2; clone size: NA; CDR3 DNA: TGTGCCAGCAGTGTTGAACAGGGCCTCTATGGCTACACCTTC; CDR3 protein: CASSVEQGLYGYTF
J gene: TRBJ2-1; D gene: TRBD2; V gene: TRBV9; clone size: NA; CDR3 DNA: TGTGCCAGCAGCAAGGGACTAGCGGGACTCTCCTACAATGAGCAGTTCTTC; CDR3 protein: CASSKGLAGLSYNEQFF
J gene: TRBJ1-4; D gene: NA; V gene: TRBV14; clone size: NA; CDR3 DNA: TGTGCCAGCAGACCTAGCCGGGGAAAAAATGAAAAACTGTTTTTT; CDR3 protein: CASRPSRGKNEKLFF
J gene: TRBJ1-5; D gene: NA; V gene: TRBV6-5; clone size: once; CDR3 DNA: TGTGCCAGCAGTTACTCGTCCGTTAATCAGCCCCAGCATTTT; CDR3 protein: CASSYSSVNQPQHF
J gene: TRBJ1-1; D gene: NA; V gene: TRBV6-5; clone size: NA; CDR3 DNA: TGTGCCAGCAGTTTTAGGGGGTTGAACACTGAAGCTTTCTTT; CDR3 protein: CASSFRGLNTEAFF
J gene: TRBJ2-3; D gene: NA; V gene: TRBV29-1; clone size: NA; CDR3 DNA: TGCAGCGTTGTACCCATCGGTAGCACAGATACGCAGTATTTT; CDR3 protein: CSVVPIGSTDTQYF
J gene: TRBJ2-7; D gene: NA; V gene: TRBV28; clone size: NA; CDR3 DNA: TGTGCCAGCAACCTTGGCGGGGAGGAAGACGAGCAGTACTTC; CDR3 protein: CASNLGGEEDEQYF
J gene: TRBJ2-3; D gene: TRBD1; V gene: TRBV19; clone size: NA; CDR3 DNA: TGTGCCAGTAGCGAAGGACAGGGCACAGATACGCAGTATTTT; CDR3 protein: CASSEGQGTDTQYF
J gene: TRBJ2-7; D gene: TRBD2; V gene: TRBV3-1/TRBV3-2; clone size: NA; CDR3 DNA: TGTGCCAGCAGCCAAGGACGGGAGGGCCTCAACGAGCAGTACTTC; CDR3 protein: CASSQGREGLNEQYF
J gene: TRBJ1-2; D gene: NA; V gene: TRBV29-1; clone size: NA; CDR3 DNA: TGCAGCGTTGAAGCGACAGGCTATGGCTACACCTTC; CDR3 protein: CSVEATGYGYTF
J gene: TRBJ2-2; D gene: NA; V gene: TRBV18; clone size: NA; CDR3 DNA: TGTGCCAGCTCACCACCCCAGCGGGCCACCGGGGAGCTGTTTTTT; CDR3 protein: CASSPPQRATGELFF
J gene: TRBJ1-1; D gene: NA; V gene: TRBV10-3; clone size: NA; CDR3 DNA: TGTGCCATCACACAGGGAAGCACTGAAGCTTTCTTT; CDR3 protein: CAITQGSTEAFF
J gene: TRBJ1-5; D gene: TRBD1; V gene: TRBV10-3; clone size: NA; CDR3 DNA: TGTGCCATCAGTGAGTCGAGGGCAGGGGGTATGAATCAGCCCCAGCATTTT; CDR3 protein: CAISESRAGGMNQPQHF
J gene: TRBJ1-2; D gene: NA; V gene: TRBV18; clone size: once; CDR3 DNA: TGTGCCAGCTCACCTGAGCGACTAGGGCCGGGACTAGAAAACTATGGCTACACCTTC; CDR3 protein: CASSPERLGPGLENYGYTF
J gene: TRBJ2-2; D gene: TRBD2; V gene: TRBV4-3; clone size: NA; CDR3 DNA: TGCGCCAGCAGCCAAGGGACTAGCGGATACAACACCGGGGAGCTGTTTTTT; CDR3 protein: CASSQGTSGYNTGELFF
J gene: TRBJ1-1; D gene: TRBD1; V gene: TRBV30; clone size: NA; CDR3 DNA: TGTGCCTGGGACAGGGGGCGAGGCACTGAAGCTTTCTTT; CDR3 protein: CAWDRGRGTEAFF
J gene: TRBJ1-3; D gene: NA; V gene: TRBV7-3; clone size: once; CDR3 DNA: TGTGCCAGCAGCACCTACGGGACAAGCTCTGGAAACACCATATATTTT; CDR3 protein: CASSTYGTSSGNTIYF
J gene: TRBJ2-2; D gene: TRBD2; V gene: TRBV5-1; clone size: NA; CDR3 DNA: TGCGCCAGCAGCTTGGTTTCTCTGTCTAGCGGGAGTGGCACCGGGGAGCTGTTTTTT; CDR3 protein: CASSLVSLSSGSGTGELFF
J gene: TRBJ2-2; D gene: TRBD2; V gene: TRBV28; clone size: NA; CDR3 DNA: TGTGCCAGCAGTTTATACGTGGGAGGGTTAAACACCGGGGAGCTGTTTTTT; CDR3 protein: CASSLYVGGLNTGELFF
J gene: TRBJ2-1; D gene: TRBD2; V gene: TRBV11-2; clone size: NA; CDR3 DNA: TGTGCCAGCAGCTTAGAGATAGCGGGGGCCTACAATGAGCAGTTCTTC; CDR3 protein: CASSLEIAGAYNEQFF
J gene: TRBJ1-1; D gene: NA; V gene: TRBV27; clone size: NA; CDR3 DNA: TGTGCCAGCAGTTTATACTCCCAGGGAAACACTGAAGCTTTCTTT; CDR3 protein: CASSLYSQGNTEAFF
J gene: TRBJ2-1; D gene: TRBD2; V gene: TRBV6-5; clone size: NA; CDR3 DNA: TGTGCCAGCAGGAAGGGACTAGCGGGAGCGCGTGAGCAGTTCTTC; CDR3 protein: CASRKGLAGAREQFF
J gene: TRBJ2-3; D gene: TRBD2; V gene: TRBV5-1; clone size: NA; CDR3 DNA: TGCGCCAGCAGCTTGGGGGCTAGCGGGAGAGGAGATACGCAGTATTTT; CDR3 protein: CASSLGASGRGDTQYF
J gene: TRBJ1-4; D gene: NA; V gene: TRBV7-8; clone size: NA; CDR3 DNA: TGTGCCAGCAGCCCTCGTAGAGATGAGGAAAAACTGTTTTTT; CDR3 protein: CASSPRRDEEKLFF
J gene: TRBJ2-1; D gene: TRBD2; V gene: TRBV18; clone size: NA; CDR3 DNA: TGTGCCAGCTCACGGGCTAGCGGGAGGGCCTTCGATGAGCAGTTCTTC; CDR3 protein: CASSRASGRAFDEQFF
J gene: TRBJ1-2; D gene: NA; V gene: TRBV11-3; clone size: once; CDR3 DNA: TGTGCCAGCAGCTTAGGGCTCGGGTCTAACTATGGCTACACCTTC; CDR3 protein: CASSLGLGSNYGYTF
J gene: TRBJ1-5; D gene: NA; V gene: TRBV11-2; clone size: few; CDR3 DNA: TGTGCCAGCAGCTTCGGGGGAATAGAGCCCCAGCATTTT; CDR3 protein: CASSFGGIEPQHF
J gene: TRBJ2-1; D gene: NA; V gene: TRBV21-1; clone size: NA; CDR3 DNA: TGTGCCAGCAGCAACACGTCGGCGGGAGTTGGGTTCTTC; CDR3 protein: CASSNTSAGVGFF
J gene: TRBJ1-6; D gene: NA; V gene: TRBV28; clone size: NA; CDR3 DNA: TGTGCCAGCAGTTTATCTCCCCCTCGGAATTCACCCCTCCACTTT; CDR3 protein: CASSLSPPRNSPLHF
J gene: TRBJ2-5; D gene: NA; V gene: TRBV6-1; clone size: NA; CDR3 DNA: TGTGCCAGCAATGAAATGGGCCGGCGAGAGACCCAGTACTTC; CDR3 protein: CASNEMGRRETQYF
J gene: TRBJ2-1; D gene: NA; V gene: TRBV10-3; clone size: NA; CDR3 DNA: TGTGCCATCAGTGAGTCGGGCGGGTCATACAATGAGCAGTTCTTC; CDR3 protein: CAISESGGSYNEQFF
J gene: TRBJ1-3; D gene: TRBD1; V gene: TRBV5-1; clone size: NA; CDR3 DNA: TGCGCCAGCAGCCCAGGGACAGGGAGCGCCTCTGGAAACACCATATATTTT; CDR3 protein: CASSPGTGSASGNTIYF
J gene: TRBJ1-2; D gene: NA; V gene: TRBV7-9; clone size: NA; CDR3 DNA: TGTGCCAGCAGCTTAGTCGTCTATGGCTACACCTTC; CDR3 protein: CASSLVVYGYTF
J gene: TRBJ1-2; D gene: NA; V gene: TRBV6-5; clone size: NA; CDR3 DNA: TGTGCCAGCAGGTTGACAGCAACTAACTATGGCTACACCTTC; CDR3 protein: CASRLTATNYGYTF
J gene: TRBJ1-2; D gene: TRBD1; V gene: TRBV28; clone size: NA; CDR3 DNA: TGTGCCAGCAGAAACCCGTTGGGACAGGGTTCCTGGGGTGGCTACACCTTC; CDR3 protein: CASRNPLGQGSWGGYTF
J gene: TRBJ2-5; D gene: TRBD2; V gene: TRBV3-1/TRBV3-2; clone size: NA; CDR3 DNA: TGTGCCAGCAGCAAGGGACTAGCGGGAGTGGAGACCCAGTACTTC; CDR3 protein: CASSKGLAGVETQYF
J gene: TRBJ1-2; D gene: NA; V gene: TRBV5-5; clone size: few; CDR3 DNA: TGTGCCAGCAGCTTGTCAGGGTTTGACTATGGCTACACCTTC; CDR3 protein: CASSLSGFDYGYTF
J gene: TRBJ2-3; D gene: TRBD2; V gene: TRBV27; clone size: NA; CDR3 DNA: TGTGCCAGCACCACCATCCTAGCGGGGGGTCGGGATACGCAGTATTTT; CDR3 protein: CASTTILAGGRDTQYF
J gene: TRBJ1-2; D gene: TRBD1; V gene: TRBV10-3; clone size: NA; CDR3 DNA: TGTGCCACTAGAGACAGGGGGAACTATGGCTACACCTTC; CDR3 protein: CATRDRGNYGYTF
J gene: TRBJ1-1; D gene: TRBD1; V gene: TRBV30; clone size: few; CDR3 DNA: TGTGCCTGGAAGGACAGGGGGAACACTGAAGCTTTCTTT; CDR3 protein: CAWKDRGNTEAFF
J gene: TRBJ2-5; D gene: TRBD2; V gene: TRBV19; clone size: NA; CDR3 DNA: TGTGCCAGTAAGGGGAATAGCGGGGGCAAAGAGACCCAGTACTTC; CDR3 protein: CASKGNSGGKETQYF
J gene: TRBJ2-1; D gene: TRBD2; V gene: TRBV18; clone size: NA; CDR3 DNA: TGTGCCAGCTCACGGGGACTAGCGGGCAAAAATGAGCAGTTCTTC; CDR3 protein: CASSRGLAGKNEQFF
J gene: TRBJ1-1; D gene: TRBD1; V gene: TRBV3-1/TRBV3-2; clone size: NA; CDR3 DNA: TGTGCCAGCAGCCAAGTTAACAGGGGGCCTAGCACTGAAGCTTTCTTT; CDR3 protein: CASSQVNRGPSTEAFF
J gene: TRBJ2-4; D gene: NA; V gene: TRBV6-2/TRBV6-3; clone size: once; CDR3 DNA: TGTGCCAGCAGTCTAAGGGGGGCCAAAAACATTCAGTACTTC; CDR3 protein: CASSLRGAKNIQYF
J gene: TRBJ1-2; D gene: NA; V gene: TRBV18; clone size: NA; CDR3 DNA: TGTGCCAGCTCACTGGCGAGGTCCCCGGGGTATGGCTACACCTTC; CDR3 protein: CASSLARSPGYGYTF
J gene: TRBJ1-1; D gene: NA; V gene: TRBV7-9; clone size: once; CDR3 DNA: TGTGCCAGCAGCTTAGATTCAGGGCGTAATCAAGCTTTCTTT; CDR3 protein: CASSLDSGRNQAFF
J gene: TRBJ1-5; D gene: NA; V gene: TRBV28; clone size: NA; CDR3 DNA: TGTGCCAGCAGGGCAGGGGATCCAAATAGCAATCAGCCCCAGCATTTT; CDR3 protein: CASRAGDPNSNQPQHF
J gene: TRBJ2-2; D gene: NA; V gene: TRBV7-7; clone size: NA; CDR3 DNA: TGTGCTAGCAGCTTAGCGAACCCGGGGGACACCGGGGAGCTGTTTTTT; CDR3 protein: CASSLANPGDTGELFF
J gene: TRBJ2-5; D gene: TRBD2; V gene: TRBV5-1; clone size: NA; CDR3 DNA: TGCGCCAGCAGTCCCGGGACTAGTCTTCAAGAGACCCAGTACTTC; CDR3 protein: CASSPGTSLQETQYF
J gene: TRBJ1-1; D gene: NA; V gene: TRBV7-9; clone size: NA; CDR3 DNA: TGTGCCAGCAGCTTAGGTGCCCAGGGGATCACTGAAGCTTTCTTT; CDR3 protein: CASSLGAQGITEAFF